This T cell receptor beta chain was obtained from a study of blood T cell repertoires in COVID-19. Across the whole study: Donors in the United States, Italy and Spain gave samples during acute or convalescent COVID-19. Nucleic acid was either cDNA or gDNA, and it came from T cells, B-cell-depleted T cells, or PBMCs.

As originally analysed: From reference gene primer amplification, estimates of nucleated cell counts were derived. The repertoire was sequenced with immunoSEQ multiplex PCR; TCRdb's copy has only in-frame clones and lacks some. The DNA was the basis for D and trimming; V, J and clone size are from that table. The sample lists about 53,000 clones, 81% occurring once. The CDR3 extends over 20 amino acids. V trimming: 3 bases; J trimming: 0 bases; junction bases outside the gene matches: 18. Germline assignment: CDR1 LNHDA and CDR2 SQIVND (reference sequence). V usage is TRBV19 and J usage is TRBJ2-3; 7 bases are a match to TRBD1. The sequence derives from a woman of 80 years or more with COVID-19, enrolled during active disease. Material: peripheral blood. The chain's CDR3 is CASSIWGTGASFLSTDTQYF. The CDR3 DNA follows: TGTGCCAGTAGTATCTGGGGAACAGGGGCAAGCTTCCTTAGCACAGATACGCAGTATTTT.